The present T cell receptor beta chain was sequenced within a study of T-cell memory formation after mild COVID-19. CDR1 is MNHEY, CDR2 SVGEGT, per germline. CDR3 length equals 14 residues. Trimming cost V 6 bases and J 7 bases; bases outside gene matches: 4. cDNA libraries for TCR alpha and TCR beta, carrying sample barcodes and UMIs, came from 5'RACE with constant-segment primers. TCRdb called the 5' RACE reads again in MiXCR, with one record for every CDR3 protein. Among about 350,000 distinct CDR3 sequences listed, about an eighth were seen once. This receptor was identified in a young man who had mild COVID-19 (a few samples of this study predate the infection). Cell type and time point are not known. The chain has TRBV6-2 or TRBV6-3 and TRBJ1-4; 11 bases agree with TRBD1. Sequenced input: PBMCs or a T cell subset sorted from them (not recorded which). The CDR3 DNA follows: TGTGCCAGCAGGAGGACAGGGGGCCGTGAAAAACTGTTTTTT. This sequence encodes CASRRTGGREKLFF.